What follows is one T cell receptor (beta chain) and its context. Data came from immunoSEQ multiplex PCR; TCRdb stores just in-frame clones and leaves some out. The sample has some 22,000 clones; approximately 95% are singletons. This sample was included in a study of preoperative IRX-2 immunotherapy in early breast cancer. The treatment was: preoperative locoregional IRX-2 cytokine immunotherapy. Samples came from a phase Ib trial of preoperative locoregional IRX-2 cytokine immunotherapy. This CDR3 region has 16 residues. Germline CDR1 and CDR2: SNHLY and FYNNEI. Trimming took 4 bases from V and 3 from J, leaving 13 bases between them.

The starting material was tumor tissue, obtained after IRX-2 immunotherapy. The receptor was derived from a human donor with breast cancer. This chain uses TRBV2 with TRBJ1-6; possible D gene TRBD1, 5 bases. CDR3 sequence reads: CASSGSRDVYNSPLHF. The CDR3 bases are TGTGCCAGCAGTGGAAGCCGGGACGTCTATAATTCACCCCTCCACTTT.